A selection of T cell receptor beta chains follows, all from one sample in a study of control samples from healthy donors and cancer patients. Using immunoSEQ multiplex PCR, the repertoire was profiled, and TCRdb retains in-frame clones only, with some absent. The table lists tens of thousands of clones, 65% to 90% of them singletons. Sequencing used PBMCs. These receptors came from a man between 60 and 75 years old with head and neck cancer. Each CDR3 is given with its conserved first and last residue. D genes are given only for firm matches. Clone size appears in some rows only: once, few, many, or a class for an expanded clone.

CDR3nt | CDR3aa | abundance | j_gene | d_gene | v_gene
TGCGCCAGCAGCTTGGGACAGGCTGGAAACACCATATATTTT | CASSLGQAGNTIYF | . | TRBJ1-3 | . | TRBV5-1
TGTGCCAGTAGTCCGGGACAGGGGGCCTACGAGCAGTACTTC | CASSPGQGAYEQYF | . | TRBJ2-7 | TRBD1 | TRBV19
TGTGCCAGCAGCTTAGGGACAGGGGGTAACTATGGCTACACCTTC | CASSLGTGGNYGYTF | . | TRBJ1-2 | TRBD1 | TRBV7-9
TGTGCCAGCAGCCAAGGAGGGGGGGGCTCTGGAAACACCATATATTTT | CASSQGGGGSGNTIYF | . | TRBJ1-3 | . | TRBV3-1/TRBV3-2
TGTGCCACCCGACAGGGAAGGCGGTATCAGCCCCAGCATTTT | CATRQGRRYQPQHF | . | TRBJ1-5 | TRBD1 | TRBV19
TGTGCCAGCAGTGAGAGGGACTTTTGGTTACGTTCGTACGTCCTGACTTTC | CASSERDFWLRSYVLTF | . | TRBJ2-6 | . | TRBV6-1
TGTGCCAGCAGCTCCGGGACAGGGGGAGATACGCAGTATTTT | CASSSGTGGDTQYF | . | TRBJ2-3 | TRBD1 | TRBV5-4
TGTGCCAGCAGCTTAGCGCTTTCGCTCGGTGAGCAGTTCTTC | CASSLALSLGEQFF | few | TRBJ2-1 | . | TRBV7-2
TGTGCCAGCAGCCCAACTTACAGGCCCTCTGGAAACACCATATATTTT | CASSPTYRPSGNTIYF | . | TRBJ1-3 | . | TRBV5-5
TGTGCCAGCAGACACTCGAGGGGGGGTGGGAGCTCCTACGAGCAGTACTTC | CASRHSRGGGSSYEQYF | . | TRBJ2-7 | . | TRBV27
TGTGCCAGCAGCTCTGGACTAGCTCAAGAGACCCAGTACTTC | CASSSGLAQETQYF | once | TRBJ2-5 | TRBD2 | TRBV5-8
TGCAGTGCTAGTGAAACTATTCATTCGTGGACTAAAGCTTTCTTT | CSASETIHSWTKAFF | . | TRBJ1-1 | . | TRBV20-1
TGTGCCAGCAGCTACCAGGGCCCTACCTACGAGCAGTACTTC | CASSYQGPTYEQYF | . | TRBJ2-7 | . | TRBV7-9
TGTGCCAGCAGCGTCACTAGCGGGATCAATGAGCAGTTCTTC | CASSVTSGINEQFF | . | TRBJ2-1 | TRBD2 | TRBV5-4
TGTGCCAGCAAACCGGGACAGATCAATCAGCCCCAGCATTTT | CASKPGQINQPQHF | . | TRBJ1-5 | TRBD1 | TRBV2
TGCGCCAGCAGCGACGGGGACAGGGGGCTTTGGACTGAAGCTTTCTTT | CASSDGDRGLWTEAFF | . | TRBJ1-1 | TRBD1 | TRBV5-1
TGTGCCAGCAGTTTATCCGGGGCGCGGAGCTCCTATAATTCACCCCTCCACTTT | CASSLSGARSSYNSPLHF | . | TRBJ1-6 | . | TRBV27
TGTGCCAGCAGCTTAGGGACTAGCGGGATTTATACGCAGTATTTT | CASSLGTSGIYTQYF | . | TRBJ2-3 | TRBD2 | TRBV7-2
TGTGCCAGCAGTCATGGGACCGAAGCTTTCTTT | CASSHGTEAFF | . | TRBJ1-1 | . | TRBV12-3/TRBV12-4
TGTGCCAGCAGCCTCGGACTAGCGGGAGTGAATGAGCAGTTCTTC | CASSLGLAGVNEQFF | . | TRBJ2-1 | TRBD2 | TRBV3-1/TRBV3-2